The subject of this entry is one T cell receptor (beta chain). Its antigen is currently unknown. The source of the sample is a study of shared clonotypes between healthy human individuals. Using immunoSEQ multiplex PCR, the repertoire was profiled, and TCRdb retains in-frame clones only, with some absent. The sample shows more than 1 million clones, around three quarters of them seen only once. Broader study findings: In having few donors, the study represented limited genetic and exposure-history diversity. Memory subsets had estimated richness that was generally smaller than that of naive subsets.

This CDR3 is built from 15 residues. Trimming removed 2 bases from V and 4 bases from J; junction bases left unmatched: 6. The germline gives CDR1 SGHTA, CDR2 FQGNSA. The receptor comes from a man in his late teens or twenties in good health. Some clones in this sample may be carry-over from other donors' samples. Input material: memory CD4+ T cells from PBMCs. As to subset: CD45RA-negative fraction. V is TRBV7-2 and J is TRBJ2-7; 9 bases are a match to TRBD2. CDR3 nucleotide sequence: TGTGCCAGCAGCTTATTTAGCGGGAGTGGTTACGAGCAGTACTTC. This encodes CASSLFSGSGYEQYF. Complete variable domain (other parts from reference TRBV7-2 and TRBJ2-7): GAGVSQSPSNKVTEKGKDVELRCDPISGHTALYWYRQSLGQGLEFLIYFQGNSAPDKSGLPSDRFSAERTGGSVSTLTIQRTQQEDSAVYLCASSLFSGSGYEQYFGPGTRLTVT.